This TCR beta chain originates from a study of CD8 T cells in ankylosing spondylitis. TCRdb passed the 5' RACE reads through MiXCR, listing each CDR3 protein once. The sample lists about 200,000 distinct CDR3 sequences, roughly 13% occurring once. Germline V gene sequence: CDR1 SGHNT, CDR2 YYREEE (reference sequence). There are 16 residues in the CDR3. The ends lost 4 bases at V and 4 bases at J; junction bases unmatched: 12. This TCR derives from a male donor with ankylosing spondylitis or in good health (not recorded which). Material: blood, either unsorted or a sorted T cell fraction (not recorded which). This chain connects TRBV5-4 to TRBJ2-3, with 7 nucleotides matching TRBD1. The CDR3 region is CASSGPQDRVPDTQYF. Written as DNA, the CDR3 is TGTGCCAGCAGCGGTCCCCAAGACAGGGTGCCAGATACGCAGTATTTT.